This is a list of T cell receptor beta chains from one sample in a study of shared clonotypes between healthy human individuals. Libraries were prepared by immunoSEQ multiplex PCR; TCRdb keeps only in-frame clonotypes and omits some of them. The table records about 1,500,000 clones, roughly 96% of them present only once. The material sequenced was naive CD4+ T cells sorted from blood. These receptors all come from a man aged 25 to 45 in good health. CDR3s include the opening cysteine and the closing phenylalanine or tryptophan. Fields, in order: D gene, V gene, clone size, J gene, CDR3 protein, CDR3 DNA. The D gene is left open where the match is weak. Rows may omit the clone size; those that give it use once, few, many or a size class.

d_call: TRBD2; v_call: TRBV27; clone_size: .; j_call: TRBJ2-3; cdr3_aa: CASSLLAGVTDTQYF; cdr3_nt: TGTGCCAGCAGTTTACTAGCGGGAGTAACAGATACGCAGTATTTT
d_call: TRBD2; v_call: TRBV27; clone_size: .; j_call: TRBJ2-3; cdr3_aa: CASRTLGAGADTQYF; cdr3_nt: TGTGCCAGCAGAACTCTCGGGGCGGGGGCAGATACGCAGTATTTT
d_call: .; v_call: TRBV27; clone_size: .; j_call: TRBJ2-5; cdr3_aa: CASSLSGGQPRGETQYF; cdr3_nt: TGTGCCAGCAGTTTATCGGGCGGACAGCCGAGGGGAGAGACCCAGTACTTC
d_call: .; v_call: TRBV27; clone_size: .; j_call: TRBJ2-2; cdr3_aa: CASSPGPNTGELFF; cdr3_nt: TGTGCCAGCAGCCCCGGTCCGAACACCGGGGAGCTGTTTTTT
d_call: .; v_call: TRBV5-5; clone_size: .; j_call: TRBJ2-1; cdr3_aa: CASSSTGFPNEQFF; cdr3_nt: TGTGCCAGCAGCTCGACAGGTTTCCCCAATGAGCAGTTCTTC
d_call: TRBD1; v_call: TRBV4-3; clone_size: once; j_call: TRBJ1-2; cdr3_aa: CASSPGQRNYGYTF; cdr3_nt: TGCGCCAGCAGCCCGGGACAGCGAAACTATGGCTACACCTTC
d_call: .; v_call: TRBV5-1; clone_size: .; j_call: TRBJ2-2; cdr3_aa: CASSSRAANTGELFF; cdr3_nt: TGCGCCAGCAGCTCAAGAGCAGCGAACACCGGGGAGCTGTTTTTT
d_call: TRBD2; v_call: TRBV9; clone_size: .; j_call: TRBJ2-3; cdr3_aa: CASSVEPPRLAGRRDTQYF; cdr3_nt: TGTGCCAGCAGCGTAGAGCCGCCAAGACTAGCGGGACGCCGAGATACGCAGTATTTT
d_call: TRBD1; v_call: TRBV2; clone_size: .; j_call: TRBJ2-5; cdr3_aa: CASSEDRGKETQYF; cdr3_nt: TGTGCCAGCAGCGAGGACAGGGGTAAAGAGACCCAGTACTTC
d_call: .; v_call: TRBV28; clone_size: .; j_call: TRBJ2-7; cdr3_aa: CASSRTGTEQYF; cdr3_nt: TGTGCCAGCAGTAGAACAGGGACCGAGCAGTACTTC
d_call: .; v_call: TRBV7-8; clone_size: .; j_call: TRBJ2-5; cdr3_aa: CASSHTLRSRVVKETQYF; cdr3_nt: TGTGCCAGCAGCCATACCCTCCGCAGTCGGGTCGTTAAAGAGACCCAGTACTTC
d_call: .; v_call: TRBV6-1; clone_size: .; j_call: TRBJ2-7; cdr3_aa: CASSAGTWGSYEQYF; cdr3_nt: TGTGCCAGCAGTGCCGGGACATGGGGCTCCTACGAGCAGTACTTC
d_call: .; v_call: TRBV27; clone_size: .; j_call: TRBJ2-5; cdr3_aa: CASSLFIGYQETQYF; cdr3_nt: TGTGCCAGCAGTTTATTTATCGGGTACCAAGAGACCCAGTACTTC
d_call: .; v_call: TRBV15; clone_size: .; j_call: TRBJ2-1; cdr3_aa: CATSRWRGNEQFF; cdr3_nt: TGTGCCACCAGCAGATGGAGGGGAAATGAGCAGTTCTTC
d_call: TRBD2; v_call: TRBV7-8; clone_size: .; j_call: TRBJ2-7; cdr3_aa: CASSGRLAGPYEQYF; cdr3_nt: TGTGCCAGCAGCGGACGACTAGCGGGGCCGTACGAGCAGTACTTC
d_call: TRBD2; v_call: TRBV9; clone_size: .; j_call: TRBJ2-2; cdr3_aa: CASSDRAAGVRGGELFF; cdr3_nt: TGTGCCAGCAGCGACAGGGCAGCGGGAGTTCGTGGCGGGGAGCTGTTTTTT
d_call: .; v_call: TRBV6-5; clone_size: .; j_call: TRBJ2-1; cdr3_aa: CASSYSGLGVYNEQFF; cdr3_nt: TGTGCCAGCAGTTACTCGGGGCTAGGAGTCTACAATGAGCAGTTCTTC
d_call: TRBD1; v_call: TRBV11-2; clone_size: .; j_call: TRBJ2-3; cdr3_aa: CASRSLRQGTDTQYF; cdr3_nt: TGTGCCAGCCGCAGCTTACGACAGGGAACAGATACGCAGTATTTT
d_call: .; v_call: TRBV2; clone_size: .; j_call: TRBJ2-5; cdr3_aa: CASRIQETQYF; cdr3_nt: TGTGCCAGCAGAATACAAGAGACCCAGTACTTC
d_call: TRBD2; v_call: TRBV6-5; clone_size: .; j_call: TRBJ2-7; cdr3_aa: CASRGGASGSNEQYF; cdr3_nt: TGTGCCAGCAGAGGGGGGGCTAGCGGGAGCAACGAGCAGTACTTC
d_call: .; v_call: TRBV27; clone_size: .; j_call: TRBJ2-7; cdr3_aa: CASSLTSNGAYEQYF; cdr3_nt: TGTGCCAGCAGTCTAACTAGCAACGGAGCCTACGAGCAGTACTTC
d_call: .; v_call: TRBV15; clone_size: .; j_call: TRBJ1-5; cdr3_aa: CATSRDGRARGQPQHF; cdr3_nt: TGTGCCACCAGCAGAGATGGGAGGGCGCGAGGTCAGCCCCAGCATTTT
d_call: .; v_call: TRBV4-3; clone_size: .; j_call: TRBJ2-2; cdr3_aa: CASSLLVSNTGELFF; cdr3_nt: TGCGCCAGCAGCCTCTTGGTCTCAAACACCGGGGAGCTGTTTTTT
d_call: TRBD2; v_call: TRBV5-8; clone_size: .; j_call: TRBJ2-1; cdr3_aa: CASSLEGSGRVGNEQFF; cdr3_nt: TGTGCCAGCAGCCTGGAGGGCAGCGGGAGGGTCGGAAATGAGCAGTTCTTC
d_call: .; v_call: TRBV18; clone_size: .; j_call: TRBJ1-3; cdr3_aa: CASSTKTVSSGNTIYF; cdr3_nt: TGTGCCAGCTCAACGAAGACAGTAAGCTCTGGAAACACCATATATTTT
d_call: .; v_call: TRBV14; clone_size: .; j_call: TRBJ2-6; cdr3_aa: CASSRGQTVSGANVLTF; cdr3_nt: TGTGCCAGCAGCCGTGGTCAGACCGTCTCTGGGGCCAACGTCCTGACTTTC
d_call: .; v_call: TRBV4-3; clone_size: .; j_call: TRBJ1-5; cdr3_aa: CASSQDYPSGSIQHF; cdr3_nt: TGCGCCAGCAGCCAAGATTACCCCTCCGGATCGATCCAGCATTTT
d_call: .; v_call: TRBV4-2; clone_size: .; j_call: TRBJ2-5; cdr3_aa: CASSQETAQETQYF; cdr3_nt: TGTGCCAGCAGCCAAGAGACAGCGCAAGAGACCCAGTACTTC
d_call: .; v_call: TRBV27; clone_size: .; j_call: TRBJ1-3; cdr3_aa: CASSTGTLSGNTIYF; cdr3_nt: TGTGCCAGCAGCACCGGGACACTCTCTGGAAACACCATATATTTT
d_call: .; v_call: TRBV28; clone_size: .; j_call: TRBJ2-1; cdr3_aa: CASSLEPEQFF; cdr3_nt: TGTGCCAGCAGTTTAGAACCTGAGCAGTTCTTC